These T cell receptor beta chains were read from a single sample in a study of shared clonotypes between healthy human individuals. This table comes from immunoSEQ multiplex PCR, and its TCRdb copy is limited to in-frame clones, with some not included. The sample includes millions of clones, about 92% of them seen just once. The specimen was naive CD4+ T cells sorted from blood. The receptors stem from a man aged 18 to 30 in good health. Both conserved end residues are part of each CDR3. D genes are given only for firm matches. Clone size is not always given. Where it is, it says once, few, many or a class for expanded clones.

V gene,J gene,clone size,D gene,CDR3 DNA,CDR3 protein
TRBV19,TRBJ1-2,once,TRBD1,TGTGCCAGTAGTATCGACAGGGTCGGTGGCTACACCTTC,CASSIDRVGGYTF
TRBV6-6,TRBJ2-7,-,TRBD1,TGTGCCAGCAGTGCGCCGGGACAGGGTTCCTACGAGCAGTACTTC,CASSAPGQGSYEQYF
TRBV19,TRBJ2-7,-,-,TGTGCCAGTAGTATAGCAGCGGCCACGGTCTACGAGCAGTACTTC,CASSIAAATVYEQYF
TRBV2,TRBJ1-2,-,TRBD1,TGTGCCAGCAGGGTCGGACAGGGCCCCAACTATGGCTACACCTTC,CASRVGQGPNYGYTF
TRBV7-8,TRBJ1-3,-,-,TGTGCCAGCAGCTTAGGGGTTGGAAACACCATATATTTT,CASSLGVGNTIYF
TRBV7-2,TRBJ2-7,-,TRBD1,TGTGCCAGCAGCTTGACAGGGGGCAGCCTCTACGAGCAGTACTTC,CASSLTGGSLYEQYF
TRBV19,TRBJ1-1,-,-,TGTGCCAGTAGTCGGGGCAGGGACTGGTTCATGAACACTGAAGCTTTCTTT,CASSRGRDWFMNTEAFF
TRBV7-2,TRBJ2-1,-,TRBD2,TGTGCCAGCAGCCTCGGACTAGCGGGAGGGCTGGAGGCTGCTGGGGAGCAGTTCTTC,CASSLGLAGGLEAAGEQFF
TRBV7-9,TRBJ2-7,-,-,TGTGCCAGCAGCTTAGCGGGGCGGGGCCCCTCCTACGAGCAGTACTTC,CASSLAGRGPSYEQYF
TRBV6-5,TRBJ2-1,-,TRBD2,TGTGCCAGCAAGGCTAGCGGGGGTAACTACAATGAGCAGTTCTTC,CASKASGGNYNEQFF
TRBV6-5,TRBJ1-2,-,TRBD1,TGTGCCAGCAGTCACAAACAGGGGAACTATGGCTACACCTTC,CASSHKQGNYGYTF
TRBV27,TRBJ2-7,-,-,TGTGCCAGCAGTTCATTAGCGTGGAGCTCCTACGAGCAGTACTTC,CASSSLAWSSYEQYF
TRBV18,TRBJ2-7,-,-,TGTGCCAGCTCGGGGGACACGGGCTACGAGCAGTACTTC,CASSGDTGYEQYF
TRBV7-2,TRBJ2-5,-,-,TGTGCCAGCAGCTTAGAAGGGGGGGGGCAAGAGACCCAGTACTTC,CASSLEGGGQETQYF
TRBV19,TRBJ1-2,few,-,TGTGCCAGCTCTACGGGCCCAGCTTCTAACTATGGCTACACCTTC,CASSTGPASNYGYTF
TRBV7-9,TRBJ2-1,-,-,TGTGCCAGCAGCTTAGGGACAGCGAATGAGCAGTTCTTC,CASSLGTANEQFF
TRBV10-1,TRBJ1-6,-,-,TGCGCCAGCAGTGATGTCCATAGTGAGGTCAAACCCTATAATTCACCCCTCCACTTT,CASSDVHSEVKPYNSPLHF
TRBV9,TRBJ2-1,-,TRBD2,TGTGCCAGCAGCGGCCCGGGACTAGCGGGAGAGGGGGGGCAGTTCTTC,CASSGPGLAGEGGQFF
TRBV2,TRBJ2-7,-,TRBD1,TGTGCCAGCAGTACGGGACAGAACGAGCAGTACTTC,CASSTGQNEQYF
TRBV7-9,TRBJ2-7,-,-,TGTGCCAGCAGCTTAGAGGGGGGCGGAGAATACGAGCAGTACTTC,CASSLEGGGEYEQYF
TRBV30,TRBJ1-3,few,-,TGTGCCTGGAGTTTCGACCTCATAACTGGAAACACCATATATTTT,CAWSFDLITGNTIYF
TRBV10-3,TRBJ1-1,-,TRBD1,TGTGCCATCAGTGCATCCGGGACAGGGGGCGAGAGACGAGCTTTCTTT,CAISASGTGGERRAFF
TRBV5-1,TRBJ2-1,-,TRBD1,TGCGCCAGCAGCCCCCGGACAGGAGGCAATGAGCAGTTCTTC,CASSPRTGGNEQFF
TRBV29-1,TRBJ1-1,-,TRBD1,TGCAGCGTCTTACTACCGGGACAGGAAGCTTTCTTT,CSVLLPGQEAFF
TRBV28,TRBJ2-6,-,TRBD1,TGTGCCAGCAGTTCGATCCGGGACAGGGTTATGGGGGCCAACGTCCTGACTTTC,CASSSIRDRVMGANVLTF
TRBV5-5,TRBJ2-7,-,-,TGTGCCAGCAGCTTGGTGGCGGGTGACTTCTACGAGCAGTACTTC,CASSLVAGDFYEQYF
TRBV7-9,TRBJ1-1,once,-,TGTGCCAGCAGCCCCACCCGTCGGGGCACTGAAGCTTTCTTT,CASSPTRRGTEAFF
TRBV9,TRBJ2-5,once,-,TGTGCCAGCAGCGTAGCTCCGCAGGCGAAACAAGAGACCCAGTACTTC,CASSVAPQAKQETQYF
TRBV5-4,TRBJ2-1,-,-,TGTGCCAGCAGCTGGTTGTTCAGGGTCCGGAAAACCTACAATGAGCAGTTCTTC,CASSWLFRVRKTYNEQFF
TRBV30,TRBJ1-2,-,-,TGTGCCTGGAGCCCCTCAACCTCTAACTATGGCTACACCTTC,CAWSPSTSNYGYTF
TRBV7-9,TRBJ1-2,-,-,TGTGCCAGCAGCTCCGGGGCCGGCTACACCTTC,CASSSGAGYTF
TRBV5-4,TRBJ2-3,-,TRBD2,TGTGCCAGCAGCTGGGGACTAGCGGAGGGAGATACGCAGTATTTT,CASSWGLAEGDTQYF
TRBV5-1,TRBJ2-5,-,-,TGCGCCAGCAGCCCCCCGGGGACGGAGACCCAGTACTTC,CASSPPGTETQYF
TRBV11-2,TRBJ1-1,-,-,TGTGCCAGCAGCTCTCCAGGGAAAACTGAAGCTTTCTTT,CASSSPGKTEAFF
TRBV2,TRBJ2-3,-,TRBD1,TGTGCCGCGACCGGGACAGGATACGATACGCAGTATTTT,CAATGTGYDTQYF